The 9 T cell receptor beta chains below all came from one sample that was sequenced in a study of cytomegalovirus exposure and HLA in healthy donors. Primers for the PCR totalled 60 Vbeta and 13 Jbeta. The data were produced by immunoSEQ multiplex PCR, yet TCRdb's version contains in-frame clones alone and is incomplete. Of around 200,000 clones listed, 70% to 85% are singletons. The sequenced sample consisted of PBMCs. The receptors derive from a girl aged 2 to 10 in good health and CMV-seronegative.

V is TRBV4-1 and J is TRBJ1-1; 10 bases are shared with TRBD1. The CDR3 sequence is 16 residues long. Germline loops: CDR1 MGHRA, CDR2 YSYEKL. V was clipped by 1 base and J by 5 bases; unmatched bases: 7. CDR3 nucleotide sequence: TGCGCCAGCAGCCAAGTGGGACAGGGGCGCAAGACTGAAGCTTTCTTT. It specifies CASSQVGQGRKTEAFF.

V and J are TRBV5-6 and TRBJ2-3; 9 nucleotides line up with TRBD2. Looked up from germline, CDR1 is SGHDT and CDR2 is YYEEEE. The CDR3 contains 15 residues. With V trimmed by 6 bases and J by 6 bases, 11 bases remained unmatched. The CDR3 loop is CASTHYSGRADTQYF. The CDR3 nucleotides read TGTGCCAGCACCCACTATAGCGGGAGAGCCGATACGCAGTATTTT.

V gene TRBV5-1 combines with J gene TRBJ2-7, with TRBD1 as a possible D gene (6 bases). CDR1 and CDR2 from the germline V gene are SGHRS and YFSETQ. The germline V and J ends were trimmed by 2 bases and 12 bases, with 12 bases remaining between them. CDR3 length equals 11 residues. CDR3 bases: TGCGCCAGCAGCTTCCGGACAGTCCGGTACTTC. Translation: CASSFRTVRYF.

The chain links TRBV11-1 to TRBJ2-7; tentatively, D is TRBD1 (6 bases). The germline CDR1 and CDR2 sequences are SGHAT and FQDESV (reference sequence). The CDR3 length is 14 residues. Trimming removed 3 bases at V and 3 bases at J, with 12 bases between. The DNA of the CDR3 is TGTGCCAGCAGCTTTGAACAGGGACACTACGAGCAGTACTTC. This gives the protein CASSFEQGHYEQYF.

This clone was seen a single time. The V gene is TRBV21-1, the J gene TRBJ1-2. TRBV21-1 is classified as a pseudogene. The CDR3 is made up of 14 amino acids. The CDR3 loop reads CASSKALGGEGYTF. The CDR3 nucleotides read TGTGCCAGCAGCAAAGCCCTCGGGGGGGAGGGCTACACCTTC.

The V gene is TRBV5-1, the J gene TRBJ2-7; 11 nucleotides align to TRBD2. V gave up 0 bases and J gave up 4 bases; unmatched junction bases: 3. Per germline, CDR1 SGHRS and CDR2 YFSETQ. This CDR3 comprises 15 residues. CDR3 sequence: CASSLGGTSGYEQYF. The DNA of the CDR3 is TGCGCCAGCAGCTTGGGTGGGACTAGCGGTTACGAGCAGTACTTC. The variable domain in full, with the rest retrieved from reference TRBV5-1 and TRBJ2-7, is KAGVTQTPRYLIKTRGQQVTLSCSPISGHRSVSWYQQTPGQGLQFLFEYFSETQRNKGNFPGRFSGRQFSNSRSEMNVSTLELGDSALYLCASSLGGTSGYEQYFGPGTRLTVT.

As concerns this clone: The junction differs from germline at one of its ends, possibly a read error. This rearrangement joins TRBV7-9 to TRBJ1-1, with D maybe TRBD1 (5 bases). The CDR3 has 12 amino acids. Germline V gene sequence: CDR1 SEHNR, CDR2 FQNEAQ (reference sequence). The CDR3 sequence is CSSSQGNTEAFF. The CDR3 DNA reads as TGTTCCAGCAGTCAGGGGAACACTGAAGCTTTCTTT. The full variable domain, rest sourced from reference TRBV7-9 and TRBJ1-1, is DTGVSQNPRHKITKRGQNVTFRCDPISEHNRLYWYRQTLGQGPEFLTYFQNEAQLEKSRLLSDRFSAERPKGSFSTLEIQRTEQGDSAMYLCSSSQGNTEAFFGQGTRLTVV.

This sequence joins TRBV9 and TRBJ1-2, with 7 bases identical to TRBD1. Germline assignment: CDR1 SGDLS and CDR2 YYNGEE. Germline trimming cut 0 bases from V and 2 bases from J; bases unmatched to any gene: 4. The CDR3 spans 15 residues. Written as DNA, the CDR3 is TGTGCCAGCAGCGTAGCCCTGACAGGGAACTATGGCTACACCTTC. This codes for CASSVALTGNYGYTF.

This clone was picked up a small number of times. This rearrangement joins TRBV7-9 to TRBJ2-3; TRBD2 agrees at 7 bases. V dropped 3 bases and J dropped 6; count of bases not matched to a gene: 9. The germline V gene encodes CDR1 SEHNR and CDR2 FQNEAQ (reference sequence). The CDR3 has 15 residues. In DNA form, the CDR3 reads TGTGCCAGCAGCTTTCTTGGGGGGGTGTTCGATACGCAGTATTTT. It yields the protein CASSFLGGVFDTQYF.